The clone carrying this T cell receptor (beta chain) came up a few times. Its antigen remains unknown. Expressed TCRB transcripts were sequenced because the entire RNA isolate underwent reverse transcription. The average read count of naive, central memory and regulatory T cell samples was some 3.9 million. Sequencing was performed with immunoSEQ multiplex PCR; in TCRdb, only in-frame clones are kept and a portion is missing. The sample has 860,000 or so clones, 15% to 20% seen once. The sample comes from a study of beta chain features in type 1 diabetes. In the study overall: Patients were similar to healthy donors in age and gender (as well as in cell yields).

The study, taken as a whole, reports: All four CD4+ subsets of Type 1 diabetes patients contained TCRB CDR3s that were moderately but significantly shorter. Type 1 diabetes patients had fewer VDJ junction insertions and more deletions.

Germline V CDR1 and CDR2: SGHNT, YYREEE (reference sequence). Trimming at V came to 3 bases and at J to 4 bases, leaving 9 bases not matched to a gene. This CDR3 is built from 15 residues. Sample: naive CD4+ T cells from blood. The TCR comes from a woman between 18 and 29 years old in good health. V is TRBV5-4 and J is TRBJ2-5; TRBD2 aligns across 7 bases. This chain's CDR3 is CASSSGGLVRETQYF. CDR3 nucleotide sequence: TGTGCCAGCAGCTCAGGAGGACTAGTAAGAGAGACCCAGTACTTC. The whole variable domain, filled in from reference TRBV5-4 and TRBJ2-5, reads ETGVTQSPTHLIKTRGQQVTLRCSSQSGHNTVSWYQQALGQGPQFIFQYYREEENGRGNFPPRFSGLQFPNYSSELNVNALELDDSALYLCASSSGGLVRETQYFGPGTRLLVL.